A single sample gave rise to the 23 T cell receptor beta chains below, sequenced in a study of blood T cell repertoires in COVID-19. Assay: immunoSEQ multiplex PCR; the TCRdb copy retains only in-frame clones and omits some. The sample contains approximately 270,000 clones, 85% to 90% of which appear only once. The sequenced material came from PBMCs or T cells enriched from blood (not recorded which). These receptors were obtained from a woman in her twenties or thirties with acute COVID-19.

The J gene is TRBJ2-1, the V gene TRBV24-1, with TRBD2 identical over 8 bases. The ends lost 6 bases at V and 5 bases at J; junction bases unmatched: 2. This CDR3 region has 13 residues. The germline gives CDR1 KGHDR, CDR2 SFDVKD. CDR3 sequence reads: CATSSGSHNEQFF. In nucleotides, the CDR3 is TGTGCCACCAGTAGCGGGAGCCACAATGAGCAGTTCTTC.

The chain has TRBV10-3 and TRBJ2-1, with 8 bases fitting TRBD2. The junction had 13 bases not matched to a gene; V was cut back by 6 bases and J by 6 bases. In germline, CDR1 is ENHRY, CDR2 SYGVKD. The CDR3 runs to 16 residues. The CDR3 loop is CAISPPGTRGGNEQFF. The CDR3, as DNA: TGTGCCATCAGCCCCCCCGGGACTAGAGGGGGCAATGAGCAGTTCTTC.

The chain carries TRBV7-9 and TRBJ2-2; 10 nucleotides line up with TRBD2. The germline CDR1 and CDR2 sequences are SEHNR and FQNEAQ (reference sequence). This CDR3 contains 18 residues. V trimming: 1 base; J trimming: 7 bases; junction bases outside the gene matches: 12. The CDR3: CASSLELAGTARSGELFF. The CDR3 coding sequence is TGTGCCAGCAGCTTAGAACTAGCGGGGACCGCTAGGAGCGGGGAGCTGTTTTTT.

The rearrangement uses TRBV7-3 and TRBJ2-3; D remains unclear. V was shortened by 2 bases and J by 5 bases, with 17 bases between the two germline ends. The V gene's germline CDR1 is SGHTA and CDR2 FQGTGA. The CDR3 spans 16 residues. The CDR3 reads CASSLFAPPEKDTQYF. The DNA of the CDR3 is TGTGCCAGCAGCTTATTCGCGCCCCCCGAGAAAGATACGCAGTATTTT.

This rearrangement joins TRBV5-1 to TRBJ2-1, with TRBD1 identical over 9 bases. The CDR3 runs to 14 residues. Trimming cost V 5 bases and J 3 bases; bases outside gene matches: 3. Germline lookup yields CDR1 SGHRS and CDR2 YFSETQ. CDR3 loop: CASRGQGGYNEQFF. The CDR3 DNA sequence: TGCGCCAGCAGGGGACAGGGTGGCTACAATGAGCAGTTCTTC.

The chain has TRBV28 and TRBJ2-1; D is unresolved. Per germline, CDR1 MDHEN and CDR2 SYDVKM. V was cut by 6 bases and J by 8 bases, with 20 bases left in between. CDR3 length: 15 amino acids. In DNA, the CDR3 is TGTGCCAGCAGACAAGAGGTCCGCGAAATCGATGAGCAGTTCTTC. Protein: CASRQEVREIDEQFF.

The J gene is TRBJ1-2, the V gene TRBV27; TRBD1 agrees at 9 bases. Germline values: CDR1 MNHEY, CDR2 SMNVEV (reference sequence). This CDR3 has 17 amino acids. V dropped 5 bases and J dropped 3; count of bases not matched to a gene: 13. DNA of the CDR3: TGTGCCAGCAGTCCCACAAATCACAGGGGGCAGGACTATGGCTACACCTTC. Residues: CASSPTNHRGQDYGYTF.

This chain connects TRBV7-8 to TRBJ2-7; 9 nucleotides line up with TRBD1. Germline CDR1 is SGHVS and CDR2 is FQNEAQ. Germline trimming cut 1 base from V and 0 bases from J; bases unmatched to any gene: 7. CDR3 length: 17 amino acids. In DNA, the CDR3 is TGTGCCAGCAGCTTAGGAGTTATGGGACAGGGCTCCTACGAGCAGTACTTC. Protein: CASSLGVMGQGSYEQYF.

The chain recombines TRBV30 with TRBJ2-1; 10 bases align to TRBD2. CDR3 length equals 13 residues. Losses at the gene ends were 2 bases for V and 7 bases for J; bases not matched to a gene: 2. The germline V gene has CDR1 GTSNPN and CDR2 SVGIG (reference sequence). CDR3 bases: TGTGCCTGGAGTAGCGGGAGGGGAAATGAGCAGTTCTTC. Translation: CAWSSGRGNEQFF.

The CDR3: CASSYSVGRAGGLYPYEQYF. CDR3 DNA: TGTGCCAGCAGTTACTCGGTAGGAAGAGCGGGAGGCCTGTATCCCTACGAGCAGTACTTC. The rearrangement uses TRBV6-2 or TRBV6-3 and TRBJ2-7, with 9 bases matching TRBD2. Germline-derived CDR1 and CDR2 are MNHEY and SVGEGT. V shed 0 bases and J 2 bases; nucleotides not matched to a gene: 17. The CDR3 covers 20 residues.

The V and J genes are TRBV28 and TRBJ2-1, with TRBD2 matching 8 bases. From germline, CDR1 is MDHEN and CDR2 SYDVKM. There are 18 residues in the CDR3. With V trimmed by 3 bases and J by 5 bases, 15 bases remained unmatched. The CDR3 spells CASSFQAFTSGSNNEQFF. The DNA of the CDR3 is TGTGCCAGCAGTTTCCAAGCCTTTACTAGCGGAAGTAACAATGAGCAGTTCTTC.

V and J are TRBV19 and TRBJ2-3, with 11 positions matching TRBD1. CDR1 LNHDA and CDR2 SQIVND come from the germline V gene (reference sequence). The CDR3 runs 15 residues. J lost 6 bases, V lost 5 bases, and 7 bases had no gene match. The CDR3 here is CASSPGQGAWDTQYF. CDR3 sequence (DNA): TGTGCCAGTAGTCCAGGACAGGGGGCGTGGGATACGCAGTATTTT.

V usage is TRBV14 and J usage is TRBJ1-2, with D unclear. V lost 3 bases and J 5 bases, leaving 7 bases between the germline ends. Germline V gene data show CDR1 as SGHDN and CDR2 as FVKESK. CDR3 size: 12 residues. CDR3 DNA sequence: TGTGCCAGCAGCCAGCAGGCTTATGGCTACACCTTC. As protein: CASSQQAYGYTF.

The chain employs TRBV20-1 and TRBJ2-1; D is possibly TRBD2 (6 bases). Germline assignment: CDR1 DFQATT and CDR2 SNEGSKA (reference sequence). Deletions cut 3 bases from V and 7 bases from J, with 25 bases between. The CDR3 sequence is 17 residues long. CDR3 residues: CSASGVSGLEKANEQFF. The DNA of the CDR3 is TGCAGTGCTAGTGGGGTTAGCGGCCTGGAGAAGGCTAATGAGCAGTTCTTC.

This chain uses TRBV6-5 with TRBJ2-1; 13 nucleotides line up with TRBD2. After removal of 6 bases from V and 6 bases from J, the junction contained 5 bases not matched to a gene. CDR1 MNHEY and CDR2 SVGAGI come from the germline V gene. This CDR3 is built from 15 residues. The chain's CDR3 is CASRAGTSGVNEQFF. In DNA, the CDR3 is TGTGCCAGCAGAGCCGGGACTAGCGGGGTCAATGAGCAGTTCTTC.

V gene TRBV5-1 combines with J gene TRBJ1-2, with D tentatively TRBD1 (6 bases). The CDR3 extends over 17 amino acids. Trimming removed 4 bases at V and 3 bases at J, with 22 bases between. Germline V gene data show CDR1 as SGHRS and CDR2 as YFSETQ. The CDR3 DNA reads as TGCGCCAGCAGCCACGACCTTGGGGGCAGGTCTGACTATGGCTACACCTTC. It specifies CASSHDLGGRSDYGYTF.

The rearrangement uses TRBV27 and TRBJ2-7; 8 bases map to TRBD1. Trimming at V came to 1 base and at J to 3 bases, leaving 2 bases not matched to a gene. From germline, CDR1 is MNHEY and CDR2 SMNVEV (reference sequence). The CDR3 has 14 amino acids. For the CDR3, the DNA is TGTGCCAGCAGTTTATTCGGACAGGGCTACGAGCAGTACTTC. Translation gives CASSLFGQGYEQYF.

This chain uses TRBV24-1 with TRBJ2-2; possibly TRBD2 for D (6 bases). Germline CDR1 and CDR2: KGHDR and SFDVKD. The CDR3 spans 16 residues. The germline V and J ends were trimmed by 1 base and 3 bases, with 11 bases remaining between them. The CDR3 DNA reads TGTGCCACCAGTGATTTCTCGATAGCGGACACCGGGGAGCTGTTTTTT. Translating gives CATSDFSIADTGELFF.

The chain is built from TRBV3-1 (or the pseudogene TRBV3-2) and TRBJ2-7; possibly TRBD1 for D (6 bases). V was cut by 10 bases and J by 1 base, with 14 bases left in between. CDR1 LGHDT and CDR2 YNNKEL come from the germline V gene (reference sequence). The CDR3 covers 13 residues. CDR3 residues: CAKPRGGSYEQYF. For the CDR3, the DNA is TGTGCCAAACCCCGAGGGGGTTCCTACGAGCAGTACTTC.

A note on this clone: Other DNA sequences from this sample encode an identical CDR3 as well. This chain joins TRBV7-9 and TRBJ1-4; TRBD1 is a possible D gene (5 bases). V lost 1 base, J lost 8 bases, and 11 bases lay in between. Looked up from germline, CDR1 is SEHNR and CDR2 is FQNEAQ (reference sequence). The CDR3 extends over 14 amino acids. In DNA form, the CDR3 reads TGTGCCAGCAGCTTAGGCCAGGGTGGCGAAAAACTGTTTTTT. Protein: CASSLGQGGEKLFF.

This sequence joins TRBV7-3 and TRBJ2-7, with 9 nucleotides matching TRBD2. V shed 2 bases, J shed 3 bases, and the junction held 5 bases outside the gene matches. Germline values: CDR1 SGHTA, CDR2 FQGTGA. The CDR3 is made up of 15 amino acids. CDR3 DNA: TGTGCCAGCAGCTTACTCCTAGCGGGAAACTACGAGCAGTACTTC. Its translation: CASSLLLAGNYEQYF.

Concerning this clone itself: Other nucleotide sequences from this sample produce the same CDR3. CDR3 nucleotide sequence: TGTGCCAGCAGTTTAGGACTAGCGGGGGTCGCGGAGCAGTACTTC. It codes for CASSLGLAGVAEQYF. The gene calls are TRBV28 and TRBJ2-7; 13 bases align to TRBD2. The germline CDR1 and CDR2 sequences are MDHEN and SYDVKM. The CDR3 length is 15 residues. With V trimmed by 2 bases and J by 7 bases, 5 bases remained unmatched.

This chain uses TRBV2 with TRBJ2-7; TRBD2 aligns across 7 bases. The V segment lost 7 bases and the J segment 0 bases; nucleotides outside the gene matches: 3. CDR1 SNHLY and CDR2 FYNNEI come from the germline V gene. This CDR3 comprises 13 residues. Here the CDR3 reads CASKRDNSYEQYF. CDR3 sequence (DNA): TGTGCCAGCAAGCGGGATAACTCCTACGAGCAGTACTTC.